This T cell receptor beta chain derives from a study of cytomegalovirus exposure and HLA in healthy donors. Findings and caveats of the study: It was confirmed in vitro that a few of the CMV-associated chains were specific for CMV antigens.

Primers for the PCR totalled 60 Vbeta and 13 Jbeta. Using immunoSEQ multiplex PCR, the repertoire was profiled, and TCRdb retains in-frame clones only, with some absent. Its clone listing holds 55,000 or so clones. The CDR3 is made up of 17 amino acids. The germline gives CDR1 SGHDT, CDR2 YYEEEE. Deletions cut 0 bases from V and 3 bases from J, with 19 bases between. Details on this clone: Antigen unknown.

The chain combines TRBV5-6 with TRBJ2-7; tentative D call: TRBD1 (6 bases). Sequencing was performed on PBMCs. The clonotype originates from a woman aged 30 to 39 in good health and CMV-seropositive. DNA of the CDR3: TGTGCCAGCAGCTTGGGGGGGCCGTACGGGGTGGACTACGAGCAGTACTTC. Translating it yields CASSLGGPYGVDYEQYF.